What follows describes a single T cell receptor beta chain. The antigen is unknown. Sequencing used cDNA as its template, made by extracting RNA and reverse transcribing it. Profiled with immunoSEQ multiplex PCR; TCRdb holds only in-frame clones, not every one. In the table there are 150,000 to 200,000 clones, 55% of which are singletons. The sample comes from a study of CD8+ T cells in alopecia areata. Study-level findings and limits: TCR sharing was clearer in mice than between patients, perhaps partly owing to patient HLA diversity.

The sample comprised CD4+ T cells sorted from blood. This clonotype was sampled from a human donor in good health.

This CDR3 reads CASSVGSRAWETQYF. The CDR3 bases are TGTGCCAGCAGCGTAGGATCCAGGGCTTGGGAGACCCAGTACTTC. The chain employs TRBV9 and TRBJ2-5, with D possibly being TRBD1 (5 bases). The germline CDR1 and CDR2 sequences are SGDLS and YYNGEE. There are 15 residues in the CDR3. Trimming cost V 0 bases and J 5 bases, with 14 bases left between them. The full variable domain, in which reference TRBV9 and TRBJ2-5 provide the parts outside the CDR3, is DSGVTQTPKHLITATGQRVTLRCSPRSGDLSVYWYQQSLDQGLQFLIQYYNGEERAKGNILERFSAQQFPDLHSELNLSSLELGDSALYFCASSVGSRAWETQYFGPGTRLLVL.